What follows is one TCR beta chain and its context. Its antigen is still unknown. The sample belongs to a study of T-cell memory formation after mild COVID-19. Overall study results and limits: Some SARS-CoV-2-responding clones were already detected in memory before infection. Clones that contracted clustered mainly in CM and EM if CD4+ and in EMRA if CD8+.

V was cut by 1 base and J by 0 bases, with 10 bases left in between. CDR3 length equals 16 residues. The V gene's germline CDR1 is SGHTA and CDR2 FQGNSA. 5'RACE primed from the constant segment yielded TCR alpha and TCR beta cDNA libraries bearing sample barcodes and UMIs. Via MiXCR, TCRdb re-called the 5' RACE reads, giving one row per CDR3 protein. The sample has 150,000 to 200,000 distinct CDR3 sequences; 10% to 15% are singletons. Sequencing used PBMCs or a T cell subset sorted from them (not recorded which). The rearrangement joins TRBV7-2 to TRBJ1-3; D is uncertain. The clonotype originates from a man aged 18 to 29 who had mild COVID-19 (a few samples of this study predate the infection). Cell type and time point are not known. As DNA, the CDR3 is TGTGCCAGCAGCTTAGTAGTCCGAACCTCTGGAAACACCATATATTTT. Translated, it gives CASSLVVRTSGNTIYF.